This entry lists 6 T cell receptor beta chains sequenced from one sample in a study of Graves' ophthalmopathy and Graves' hyperthyroidism. Amplification targeted the TCR beta CDR3 regions, with RNA transcripts as the source material. Second-round multiplex PCR followed a first-round RT-PCR using HTBI primers. Each CDR3 protein gets one entry after TCRdb re-called the multiplex PCR reads with MiXCR. The data contain around 670,000 distinct CDR3 sequences, around 40% of them singletons. Sample: peripheral blood. The receptors were gathered from an adult man with Graves' ophthalmopathy.

This clonotype occurred many times. The chain carries TRBV11-2 and TRBJ1-4, with D unresolved. CDR3 length equals 12 residues. The germline V and J ends were trimmed by 6 bases and 7 bases, with 9 bases remaining between them. Per the germline V gene, CDR1 is SGHAT and CDR2 is FQNNGV. The CDR3 DNA reads TGTGCCAGCAGGGCAGCAAGTGAAAAACTGTTTTTT. This translates into CASRAASEKLFF.

This clonotype was observed a handful of times. The genes are TRBV4-2 and TRBJ2-5, with D perhaps being TRBD1 or TRBD2 (6 bases each). The germline gives CDR1 LGHNA, CDR2 YNFKEQ. The CDR3 has 16 residues. The germline V and J ends were trimmed by 0 bases and 5 bases, with 16 bases remaining between them. CDR3: CASSQDGGPRGETQYF. The CDR3 bases are TGTGCCAGCAGCCAAGACGGAGGGCCAAGGGGGGAGACCCAGTACTTC.

This clonotype was picked up a small number of times. The rearrangement joins TRBV6-5 to TRBJ1-2; 7 nucleotides match TRBD1. Trimming cost V 6 bases and J 1 base; bases outside gene matches: 14. CDR1 MNHEY and CDR2 SVGAGI come from the germline V gene. The CDR3 runs 17 residues. The CDR3 region is CASSRGGPNPNNYGYTF. In nucleotides, the CDR3 is TGTGCCAGCAGCAGGGGGGGACCGAACCCTAATAACTATGGCTACACCTTC.

This rearrangement joins TRBV20-1 to TRBJ2-5, with TRBD1 as a possible D gene (6 bases). With the DNA end fitting TRBJ2-7 better, the J assignment may be wrong. There are 15 residues in the CDR3. Germline CDR1 is DFQATT and CDR2 is SNEGSKA (reference sequence). The CDR3 is CSARVGARVNYEQYF. In nucleotides, the CDR3 is TGCAGTGCTAGAGTGGGGGCTAGGGTGAACTACGAGCAGTACTTC.

The chain recombines TRBV20-1 with TRBJ2-5; D is possibly TRBD2 (6 bases). CDR3 length equals 16 residues. V dropped 6 bases and J dropped 4 bases, with 24 bases sitting between them. Germline assignment: CDR1 DFQATT and CDR2 SNEGSKA (reference sequence). The CDR3 DNA follows: TGCAGTGCCTACATTGGGTCTAGCGACCAGGGAGAGACCCAGTACTTC. It translates to CSAYIGSSDQGETQYF.

The chain uses TRBV19 and TRBJ1-5; TRBD1 is a possible D gene (5 bases). There are 15 residues in the CDR3. The germline CDR1 and CDR2 sequences are LNHDA and SQIVND (reference sequence). Trimming took off 0 bases at V and 8 bases at J, with 14 bases between the two ends. Written as DNA, the CDR3 is TGTGCCAGTAGTATAGATCACGGGGGTGGGAAGCCCCAGCATTTT. It codes for CASSIDHGGGKPQHF.